This TCR beta chain came from a study of OX40 agonist ivuxolimab in advanced cancers. Study overall: The eligibility criteria allowed prior anti-PD-1, anti-PD-L1 or anti-CTLA-4 therapy, and around 40% had some.

The table lists this clone with a few counts. Clones were read by immunoSEQ multiplex PCR, and TCRdb kept only the in-frame ones, dropping some. The data hold some 48,000 clones, with roughly 84% observed a single time. The CDR3 spans 16 residues. Trimming took off 0 bases at V and 0 bases at J, with 9 bases between the two ends. CDR1 and CDR2 (germline): LNHNV, YYDKDF (reference sequence). The rearrangement uses TRBV15 and TRBJ1-5; a weak D match, TRBD1 (5 bases). The TCR was taken from an adult with an advanced solid tumor such as melanoma, head and neck, liver or kidney cancer. Sequences were derived from CD4+ or CD8+ T cells sorted from blood, sampled in a trial of the OX40 agonist ivuxolimab. CDR3 sequence reads: CATSREWGSSNQPQHF. The CDR3 DNA is TGTGCCACCAGCAGAGAGTGGGGCAGTAGCAATCAGCCCCAGCATTTT.